These 26 T cell receptor beta chains came from one sample sequenced in a study of PD-1 blockade in classical Hodgkin lymphoma. Assay used: immunoSEQ multiplex PCR; TCRdb lists only in-frame clones, some missing. This table has over 20,000 clones, more than 80% appearing once. Time point here: cycle 4 day 1 (C4D1), after 6 weeks of nivolumab. All patients experienced relapse after autologous stem cell transplantation, and brentuximab vedotin exposure was variable. The specimen was peripheral blood mononuclear cells (PBMCs), collected before the fourth cycle of nivolumab. These receptor sequences come from a human donor with classical Hodgkin lymphoma.

The chain couples TRBV6-1 to TRBJ2-3, with TRBD2 matching over 9 bases. Germline CDR1 and CDR2: MNHNS and SASEGT. This CDR3 is built from 15 residues. J gave up 7 bases and V 1 base, and 6 bases lay outside the gene matches. CDR3 DNA: TGTGCCAGCAGTGAAGTGGCGGGGGGGAAGTATACGCAGTATTTT. Amino acid sequence: CASSEVAGGKYTQYF.

For the CDR3, the DNA is TGTGCCACCAGTAGGGCAGCCGCGGCAAACATTCAGTACTTC. It translates to CATSRAAAANIQYF. The V and J genes are TRBV15 and TRBJ2-4; D is ambiguous. CDR1 is LNHNV and CDR2 is YYDKDF in the germline V gene (reference sequence). The CDR3 sequence is 14 residues long. Trimming stripped 6 bases from V and 6 bases from J, with 15 bases between.

This clone was observed a handful of times. The chain couples TRBV7-6 to TRBJ1-3, with D possibly TRBD1 on 6 matching bases. V lost 4 bases and J lost 4, with 17 bases in between. This CDR3 is built from 16 residues. CDR1 is SGHVS, CDR2 FNYEAQ, per germline. In DNA form, the CDR3 reads TGTGCCAGCAGCTCCGGACGGACAGTTGTAGGAAACACCATATATTTT. This codes for CASSSGRTVVGNTIYF.

This chain uses TRBV9 with TRBJ1-1, with a possible D match to TRBD1 (5 bases). The V gene lost 0 bases and the J gene lost 6 bases, with 12 bases spanning the gap. Germline assignment: CDR1 SGDLS and CDR2 YYNGEE. The CDR3 consists of 14 residues. The CDR3 loop reads CASSVVGGRPEAFF. For the CDR3, the DNA is TGTGCCAGCAGCGTAGTTGGGGGTCGGCCTGAAGCTTTCTTT.

The gene calls are TRBV19 and TRBJ1-5; D gene uncertain. Germline loops: CDR1 LNHDA, CDR2 SQIVND (reference sequence). With 6 bases removed from V and 4 bases from J, the gap between germline ends came to 13 bases. This CDR3 contains 14 residues. CDR3 DNA sequence: TGTGCCAGTAGATCAGCGCTGGGAAATCAGCCCCAGCATTTT. This encodes CASRSALGNQPQHF.

The genes are TRBV30 and TRBJ2-1; no definite D call. Germline V CDR1 and CDR2: GTSNPN, SVGIG (reference sequence). The V gene lost 2 bases and the J gene lost 4 bases, with 3 bases spanning the gap. The CDR3 covers 11 residues. The CDR3 region is CAWSLYNEQFF. The CDR3 DNA is TGTGCCTGGAGTCTGTACAATGAGCAGTTCTTC.

The chain recombines TRBV10-2 with TRBJ1-2; possible D gene TRBD1, 6 bases. Germline V lookup: CDR1 WSHSY, CDR2 SAAADI. The length of the CDR3 is 14 residues. V was pared by 6 bases and J by 0 bases, with 11 bases between. CDR3 loop: CASSGTRTNYGYTF. The CDR3 coding sequence is TGCGCCAGCAGCGGGACACGAACTAACTATGGCTACACCTTC.

The chain employs TRBV9 and TRBJ2-7; TRBD1 or TRBD2 may be the D gene (5 bases each). The V end was cut by 3 bases, the J end by 1 base, with 8 bases between. The CDR3 has 13 residues. CDR1 and CDR2 from the germline V gene are SGDLS and YYNGEE. The CDR3 region is CASSAGPSYEQYF. The CDR3 bases are TGTGCCAGCAGCGCGGGACCATCCTACGAGCAGTACTTC.

CDR3 sequence (DNA): TGTGCCAGCAGCACAACATACTATGGCTACACCTTC. Protein sequence: CASSTTYYGYTF. The genes are TRBV28 and TRBJ1-2; D is ambiguous. The CDR3 extends over 12 amino acids. Germline loops: CDR1 MDHEN, CDR2 SYDVKM. V was clipped by 6 bases and J by 3 bases, with 8 bases between them.

The rearrangement links TRBV7-6 to TRBJ1-1, with D possibly being TRBD1 (5 bases). Germline V gene sequence: CDR1 SGHVS, CDR2 FNYEAQ. The CDR3 sequence is 11 residues long. The V end was cut by 6 bases, the J end by 6 bases, with 8 bases between. The CDR3 spells CASSRGAEAFF. The CDR3 region has the DNA TGTGCCAGCAGTAGGGGCGCTGAAGCTTTCTTT.

The chain links TRBV19 to TRBJ2-7; no firm D call. CDR1 LNHDA and CDR2 SQIVND come from the germline V gene (reference sequence). V was pared by 6 bases and J by 5 bases, with 8 bases between. The CDR3 spans 11 residues. The CDR3 region is CASRAGDEQYF. DNA of the CDR3: TGTGCCAGTAGGGCTGGGGACGAGCAGTACTTC.

This chain uses TRBV27 with TRBJ2-2; unclear D gene. The CDR3 loop spans 16 amino acids. The V and J ends lost 2 bases and 0 bases respectively, with 10 bases between them. Germline V lookup: CDR1 MNHEY, CDR2 SMNVEV (reference sequence). CDR3 nucleotides: TGTGCCAGCAGTTTAATAGGGTTCGCGAACACCGGGGAGCTGTTTTTT. This encodes CASSLIGFANTGELFF.

The chain recombines TRBV6-5 with TRBJ2-1; unclear D gene. Germline V CDR1 and CDR2: MNHEY, SVGAGI. The V and J ends lost 4 bases and 4 bases respectively, with 8 bases between them. The CDR3 consists of 13 residues. The DNA of the CDR3 is TGTGCCAGCAGTTCTGGGATTTACAATGAGCAGTTCTTC. It encodes CASSSGIYNEQFF.

V gene TRBV6-5 combines with J gene TRBJ1-5; D not resolved. The V and J ends lost 4 bases and 5 bases respectively, with 18 bases between them. The CDR3 is 16 amino acids. CDR1 and CDR2 from the germline V gene are MNHEY and SVGAGI. Written as DNA, the CDR3 is TGTGCCAGCAGTTCCCGTCGTGTGGGGAAACATCAGCCCCAGCATTTT. This translates into CASSSRRVGKHQPQHF.

The V call is TRBV9, the J call TRBJ2-2, with D perhaps matching TRBD2 (5 bases). V gave up 0 bases and J gave up 5 bases, with 8 bases separating them. The CDR3 contains 14 residues. Germline CDR1 reads SGDLS; CDR2 reads YYNGEE. The CDR3 nucleotides are TGTGCCAGCAGCGTAGCCAGGAGGACCGGGGAGCTGTTTTTT. This translates into CASSVARRTGELFF.

The rearrangement links TRBV2 to TRBJ2-5; 7 bases map to TRBD2. V trimming: 4 bases; J trimming: 5 bases; junction bases outside the gene matches: 4. Germline CDR1 and CDR2: SNHLY and FYNNEI. The CDR3 is made up of 13 amino acids. The CDR3: CASSGGGEETQYF. CDR3 bases: TGTGCCAGCAGTGGGGGAGGGGAGGAGACCCAGTACTTC.

V usage is TRBV30 and J usage is TRBJ1-2; the match to TRBD1 covers 10 bases. The CDR3 contains 13 residues. J was trimmed by 6 bases and V by 4 bases; bases with no gene match: 5. Germline V gene data show CDR1 as GTSNPN and CDR2 as SVGIG (reference sequence). CDR3 nucleotide sequence: TGTGCCTGGACTCCGACAGGGGGCCATGGCTACACCTTC. Encoded protein: CAWTPTGGHGYTF.

This clone was seen just once. V is TRBV2 and J is TRBJ1-4; a possible D gene is TRBD1 (5 bases). CDR3 size: 14 residues. In germline, CDR1 is SNHLY, CDR2 FYNNEI. Trimming removed 6 bases at V and 4 bases at J, with 12 bases between. The CDR3 loop is CASSAGTFNEKLFF. The CDR3, as DNA: TGTGCCAGCAGCGCAGGGACCTTTAATGAAAAACTGTTTTTT.

The chain recombines TRBV30 with TRBJ2-3, with 12 bases matching TRBD2. J gave up 5 bases and V 3 bases, and 3 bases lay outside the gene matches. This CDR3 has 14 residues. CDR1 and CDR2 from the germline V gene are GTSNPN and SVGIG (reference sequence). CDR3 sequence: CAWRLAGGLDTQYF. Written as DNA, the CDR3 is TGTGCCTGGAGACTAGCGGGGGGTTTAGATACGCAGTATTTT.

The chain carries TRBV7-9 and TRBJ2-7; D possibly corresponds to TRBD1 (5 bases). CDR3 length: 12 amino acids. V dropped 1 base and J dropped 5 bases, with 6 bases sitting between them. The germline V gene encodes CDR1 SEHNR and CDR2 FQNEAQ (reference sequence). CDR3 coding DNA: TGTGCCAGCAGCTTAGTCAGGGACGAGCAGTACTTC. It specifies CASSLVRDEQYF.

The rearrangement joins TRBV27 to TRBJ2-6; D perhaps matches TRBD2 (5 bases). Per the germline V gene, CDR1 is MNHEY and CDR2 is SMNVEV (reference sequence). The CDR3 consists of 15 residues. V was shortened by 5 bases and J by 3 bases, with 11 bases between the two germline ends. The CDR3 region has the DNA TGTGCCAGCAGTCCCTCGGGATATGGGGCCAACGTCCTGACTTTC. Its translation: CASSPSGYGANVLTF.

The chain uses TRBV6-5 and TRBJ2-7; D is unresolved. V lost 0 bases and J lost 0, with 12 bases in between. The germline V gene has CDR1 MNHEY and CDR2 SVGAGI. The CDR3 extends over 16 amino acids. CDR3 amino acids: CASSYSIGPSSYEQYF. The CDR3, as DNA: TGTGCCAGCAGTTACTCGATTGGCCCTAGCTCCTACGAGCAGTACTTC.

This chain uses TRBV9 with TRBJ2-7; 7 bases map to TRBD2. With 4 bases clipped from V and 6 bases from J, the junction kept 4 bases outside the gene matches. Looked up from germline, CDR1 is SGDLS and CDR2 is YYNGEE. The CDR3 spans 12 residues. As DNA, the CDR3 is TGTGCCAGCAGCAGCGGGACCGGCGAGCAGTACTTC. Amino acid sequence: CASSSGTGEQYF.

The chain is built from TRBV19 and TRBJ2-1, with a possible D match to TRBD1 (6 bases). CDR3 length equals 16 residues. CDR1 LNHDA and CDR2 SQIVND come from the germline V gene (reference sequence). Trimming shortened V by 4 bases and J by 2 bases, and 15 bases separated the two germline ends. DNA of the CDR3: TGTGCCAGTAGTAAGAACTTGGGGGCCCCCTACAATGAGCAGTTCTTC. This translates into CASSKNLGAPYNEQFF. Looking up the rest from reference TRBV19 and TRBJ2-1 gives the full variable domain: DGGITQSPKYLFRKEGQNVTLSCEQNLNHDAMYWYRQDPGQGLRLIYYSQIVNDFQKGDIAEGYSVSREKKESFPLTVTSAQKNPTAFYLCASSKNLGAPYNEQFFGPGTRLTVL.

V usage is TRBV25-1 and J usage is TRBJ2-3; D not certain. Per germline, CDR1 MGHDK and CDR2 SYGVNS. The CDR3 spans 14 residues. Between the trimmed V and J ends, which lost 1 base and 2 bases, there was a span of 7 bases. For the CDR3, the DNA is TGTGCCAGCAGTGAATCTGGGCACACAGATACGCAGTATTTT. It encodes CASSESGHTDTQYF.

The chain combines TRBV6-6 with TRBJ1-2, with D possibly being TRBD1 (6 bases). Looked up from germline, CDR1 is MNHNY and CDR2 is SVGAGI (reference sequence). Trimming stripped 6 bases from V and 2 bases from J, with 19 bases between. The CDR3 extends over 16 amino acids. CDR3 sequence reads: CASSRTAMITNYGYTF. The CDR3 DNA is TGTGCCAGCAGCCGGACAGCGATGATAACAAACTATGGCTACACCTTC.